This T cell receptor beta chain was sequenced for a study of T cells in Graves' hyperthyroidism and ophthalmopathy. This clonotype was found a few times. PBMCs were obtained from about 9 ml fresh peripheral blood. Trimming stripped 1 base from V and 6 bases from J, with 9 bases between. The CDR3 totals 14 residues. What was amplified from RNA transcripts were TCR beta CDR3 regions. First-round RT-PCR of the TCR CDR3 relied on the HTBI primer set. TCRdb processed the multiplex PCR reads anew with MiXCR; each CDR3 protein has one entry. This table has approximately 570,000 distinct CDR3 sequences, 15% to 20% appearing once.

The chain is built from TRBV12-3 or TRBV12-4 and TRBJ2-2, with D unresolved. The source of this sequence is a man aged 35-49 years with Graves' ophthalmopathy. Source material: blood. As DNA, the CDR3 is TGTGCCAGCAGTTTAGGAGCATCGGCCGGGGAGCTGTTTTTT. Protein: CASSLGASAGELFF.